This TCR beta chain is from a study of spatial heterogeneity in lung cancer. In this sample, this clonotype turned up many times. TCRdb analysed the 5' RACE reads with MiXCR anew, one entry per CDR3 protein. The sample lists some 120,000 distinct CDR3 sequences, over 9% occurring once. V shed 5 bases and J shed 5 bases, with 10 bases lying between them. From germline, CDR1 is MNHEY and CDR2 SMNVEV (reference sequence). This CDR3 contains 14 residues. As to time point: blood at routine non-recurrence follow-up after resection. Whole RNA came from tumor, nontumor lung or frozen PBMC and was sequenced without being sorted.

Sequences were derived from PBMCs, sampled at follow-up. This sequence originates from a male donor with early-stage non-small cell lung cancer. This sequence joins TRBV27 and TRBJ1-6, with D possibly matching TRBD1 (6 bases). The CDR3 here is CASSVQGHNSPLHF. The CDR3 nucleotides read TGTGCCAGCAGTGTACAGGGTCATAATTCACCCCTCCACTTT.